This T cell receptor beta chain was sequenced in a study of graft-versus-host responses after intestinal transplantation. The overall study: The transplants performed in recipients were multivisceral, liver-intestinal, or isolated intestinal. Study-level results: With peak circulating GvH clone levels came an association with early post-transplant HvG declines.

Method: immunoSEQ multiplex PCR; TCRdb's copy keeps in-frame clones and lacks some. Of approximately 63,000 clones listed, around 86% are singletons. Germline V gene lookup returns CDR1 SNHLY and CDR2 FYNNEI. The V end was cut by 8 bases, the J end by 3 bases, with 10 bases between. The CDR3 runs to 12 residues. A remark on this clone: What it recognizes is unknown.

Tissue processing of the graft released intraepithelial and lamina propria lymphocytes from it. The chain has TRBV2 and TRBJ1-2; D call uncertain. This TCR was sampled from a human patient who received an intestinal transplant, so some T cells may come from the graft donor. Sequenced here: ileum tissue, sampled less than 400 days after transplant. The CDR3 loop is CASRVGDYGYTF. In DNA form, the CDR3 reads TGTGCCAGCCGCGTGGGCGACTATGGCTACACCTTC.